The 27 T cell receptor beta chains given below trace back to one sample, sequenced in a study of cytomegalovirus exposure and HLA in healthy donors. This PCR relied on a set of 60 Vbeta primers and 13 Jbeta primers. Measured with immunoSEQ multiplex PCR; TCRdb has only the in-frame clones, and not every one. The table lists around 95,000 clones, about 81% of them singletons. Source material: PBMCs. The receptors shown here come from a woman between 40 and 50 years old in good health and CMV-seropositive.

The V gene is TRBV6-6, the J gene TRBJ1-1; 8 nucleotides match TRBD1. The CDR3 is made up of 16 amino acids. The J segment lost 3 bases and the V segment lost 5 bases, leaving 11 bases of the junction unmatched. Germline V gene sequence: CDR1 MNHNY, CDR2 SVGAGI (reference sequence). CDR3 protein: CASSRDTGGGYTEAFF. CDR3 in DNA: TGTGCCAGCAGTCGCGACACAGGGGGAGGGTACACTGAAGCTTTCTTT.

The V gene is TRBV19, the J gene TRBJ2-7, with 11 bases matching TRBD2. CDR3 size: 17 residues. After removal of 4 bases from V and 5 bases from J, the junction contained 13 bases not matched to a gene. Germline V gene lookup returns CDR1 LNHDA and CDR2 SQIVND (reference sequence). CDR3 sequence reads: CASSRIDASGRWNEQYF. Written as DNA, the CDR3 is TGTGCCAGTAGTAGGATAGACGCTAGCGGGAGGTGGAACGAGCAGTACTTC. The variable domain in full, with the rest retrieved from reference TRBV19 and TRBJ2-7, is DGGITQSPKYLFRKEGQNVTLSCEQNLNHDAMYWYRQDPGQGLRLIYYSQIVNDFQKGDIAEGYSVSREKKESFPLTVTSAQKNPTAFYLCASSRIDASGRWNEQYFGPGTRLTVT.

V is TRBV11-2 and J is TRBJ1-1; the D gene is possibly TRBD1 (6 bases). The germline V gene has CDR1 SGHAT and CDR2 FQNNGV. V was cut by 5 bases and J by 0 bases, with 13 bases left in between. CDR3 size: 15 residues. The CDR3 sequence: CASSIGTTMNTEAFF. The DNA for the CDR3 is TGTGCCAGCAGCATCGGGACAACTATGAACACTGAAGCTTTCTTT.

This chain links TRBV5-1 with TRBJ2-7, with 9 bases fitting TRBD2. This CDR3 contains 14 residues. V lost 3 bases, J lost 0 bases, and 1 base stayed unmatched. The germline V gene encodes CDR1 SGHRS and CDR2 YFSETQ. This chain's CDR3 is CASSSSGTSYEQYF. The DNA of the CDR3 is TGCGCCAGCAGCTCTAGCGGGACCTCCTACGAGCAGTACTTC.

This sequence joins TRBV2 and TRBJ1-2, with D unresolved. V lost 2 bases and J 5 bases, leaving 6 bases between the germline ends. Germline V gives CDR1 SNHLY, CDR2 FYNNEI. This CDR3 has 12 amino acids. CDR3 loop: CASSESQYGYTF. For the CDR3, the DNA is TGTGCCAGCAGTGAATCCCAGTATGGCTACACCTTC.

The V and J genes are TRBV11-2 and TRBJ2-7, with 7 bases matching TRBD1. This CDR3 has 14 amino acids. The junction had 9 bases not matched to a gene; V was cut back by 5 bases and J by 5 bases. Per germline, CDR1 SGHAT and CDR2 FQNNGV. Written as DNA, the CDR3 is TGTGCCAGCAGCCCAGTCGACAGGGTCCACGAGCAGTACTTC. Residues: CASSPVDRVHEQYF.

This sequence joins TRBV7-8 and TRBJ1-1; D unclear. CDR3 length equals 14 residues. Trimming left V 3 bases short and J 6 bases short, with 14 bases between. Germline V gene sequence: CDR1 SGHVS, CDR2 FQNEAQ. The CDR3 nucleotides are TGTGCCAGCAGCTTCGGCCGCCTTAGCGCTGAAGCTTTCTTT. Translation gives CASSFGRLSAEAFF.

This sequence joins TRBV27 and TRBJ1-4; 7 bases match TRBD1. The CDR3 sequence is 15 residues long. With V trimmed by 3 bases and J by 2 bases, 3 bases remained unmatched. Germline CDR1 and CDR2: MNHEY and SMNVEV (reference sequence). The CDR3 DNA follows: TGTGCCAGCAGTTTTTTACAGGGGACTAATGAAAAACTGTTTTTT. This gives the protein CASSFLQGTNEKLFF.

The chain joins TRBV9 to TRBJ2-7; D call uncertain. The CDR3 totals 14 residues. V lost 0 bases to trimming and J lost 1 base, with 8 bases between them. Germline V CDR1 and CDR2: SGDLS, YYNGEE. As DNA, the CDR3 is TGTGCCAGCAGCGTAGATTGGGCTTCCTACGAGCAGTACTTC. This gives the protein CASSVDWASYEQYF.

This sequence joins TRBV30 and TRBJ2-1; 10 bases match TRBD2. The CDR3 extends over 15 amino acids. The trim removed 3 bases at V and 4 bases at J, leaving 6 bases unmatched. Germline V gene lookup returns CDR1 GTSNPN and CDR2 SVGIG (reference sequence). This chain's CDR3 is CAWSPGLAAYNEQFF. CDR3 in DNA: TGTGCCTGGAGCCCCGGACTAGCGGCGTACAATGAGCAGTTCTTC.

V is TRBV6-5 and J is TRBJ1-2; D possibly corresponds to TRBD1 (5 bases). The CDR3 is 14 residues long. Germline lookup yields CDR1 MNHEY and CDR2 SVGAGI. With 7 bases removed from V and 2 bases from J, the gap between germline ends came to 14 bases. The CDR3 nucleotides read TGTGCCAGCATGTCCGGGACTCCGAACTATGGCTACACCTTC. Translated: CASMSGTPNYGYTF.

This chain connects TRBV7-9 to TRBJ2-3; TRBD2 matches 7 bases. Per the germline V gene, CDR1 is SEHNR and CDR2 is FQNEAQ (reference sequence). The junction had 16 bases not matched to a gene; V was cut back by 1 base and J by 9 bases. The CDR3 spans 17 residues. CDR3 sequence reads: CASSLVGGGPSFKTQYF. CDR3 in DNA: TGTGCCAGCAGCTTAGTTGGGGGAGGGCCCTCCTTTAAGACGCAGTATTTT.

The CDR3 sequence: CASTLDYQNEQFF. As DNA, the CDR3 is TGTGCCAGCACTCTGGACTACCAGAATGAGCAGTTCTTC. This rearrangement joins TRBV2 to TRBJ2-1, with D possibly matching TRBD2 (6 bases). The CDR3 spans 13 residues. Trimming pared 7 bases from V and 7 bases from J, leaving 14 bases between. The germline V gene encodes CDR1 SNHLY and CDR2 FYNNEI.

This clone was detected once. V gene TRBV5-1 combines with J gene TRBJ2-6; D is uncertain. V was shortened by 5 bases and J by 0 bases, with 6 bases between the two germline ends. The CDR3 is 14 amino acids. Germline values: CDR1 SGHRS, CDR2 YFSETQ. The CDR3 DNA follows: TGCGCCAGCAGTATCAGCTCTGGGGCCAACGTCCTGACTTTC. Residues: CASSISSGANVLTF.

The rearrangement joins TRBV15 to TRBJ1-2; unclear D gene. Germline V gives CDR1 LNHNV, CDR2 YYDKDF (reference sequence). This CDR3 region has 13 residues. V was clipped by 0 bases and J by 4 bases, with 6 bases between them. The DNA for the CDR3 is TGTGCCACCAGCAGAGATGGTAGCTATGGCTACACCTTC. It translates to CATSRDGSYGYTF. The full variable domain, completed using reference TRBV15 and TRBJ1-2, is DAMVIQNPRYQVTQFGKPVTLSCSQTLNHNVMYWYQQKSSQAPKLLFHYYDKDFNNEADTPDNFQSRRPNTSFCFLDIRSPGLGDTAMYLCATSRDGSYGYTFGSGTRLTVV.

This clone has more than one count but fewer than ten. The rearrangement uses TRBV6-1 and TRBJ1-2, with 7 bases that match TRBD1. The J segment lost 3 bases and the V segment lost 2 bases, leaving 6 bases of the junction unmatched. Germline CDR1 reads MNHNS; CDR2 reads SASEGT. There are 15 residues in the CDR3. CDR3 sequence (DNA): TGTGCCAGCAGTGAAACGTGGACAGGTGACTATGGCTACACCTTC. Translating gives CASSETWTGDYGYTF.

The rearrangement uses TRBV5-6 and TRBJ2-3; D is undetermined. The CDR3 runs to 14 residues. CDR1 is SGHDT, CDR2 YYEEEE, per germline. Trimming shortened V by 5 bases and J by 0 bases, and 10 bases separated the two germline ends. The CDR3 sequence is CASRGPPSTDTQYF. The CDR3 DNA reads as TGTGCCAGCAGGGGCCCACCAAGCACAGATACGCAGTATTTT. Complete variable domain (other parts from reference TRBV5-6 and TRBJ2-3): DAGVTQSPTHLIKTRGQQVTLRCSPKSGHDTVSWYQQALGQGPQFIFQYYEEEERQRGNFPDRFSGHQFPNYSSELNVNALLLGDSALYLCASRGPPSTDTQYFGPGTRLTVL.

The J gene is TRBJ1-1, the V gene TRBV11-2; D unresolved. V lost 0 bases to trimming and J lost 4 bases, with 12 bases between them. From germline, CDR1 is SGHAT and CDR2 FQNNGV. The length of the CDR3 is 15 residues. The chain's CDR3 is CASSLEAGLSTEAFF. The CDR3 DNA sequence: TGTGCCAGCAGCTTAGAGGCGGGTTTGAGCACTGAAGCTTTCTTT.

V and J are TRBV6-5 and TRBJ2-7; perhaps TRBD2 as D (5 bases). V dropped 6 bases and J dropped 7 bases, with 22 bases sitting between them. Germline lookup yields CDR1 MNHEY and CDR2 SVGAGI. CDR3 size: 15 residues. CDR3 region: CASRSSERDYGEQYF. CDR3 nucleotides: TGTGCCAGCAGATCCTCCGAAAGAGACTATGGGGAGCAGTACTTC.

In this sample, this clone turned up a few times. The chain combines TRBV13 with TRBJ2-1, with 7 nucleotides matching TRBD2. Germline V CDR1 and CDR2: PRHDT, FYEKMQ (reference sequence). There are 16 residues in the CDR3. Trimming cost V 5 bases and J 0 bases; bases outside gene matches: 7. Here the CDR3 DNA reads TGTGCCAGCAGCCCCCGGTGGGGGGGCTCCTACAATGAGCAGTTCTTC. Translated, it gives CASSPRWGGSYNEQFF.

V is TRBV6-5 and J is TRBJ2-2; possible D gene TRBD1, 6 bases. V shed 5 bases and J shed 7 bases, with 14 bases lying between them. The CDR3 has 14 residues. The germline V gene has CDR1 MNHEY and CDR2 SVGAGI. In nucleotides, the CDR3 is TGTGCCAGCAGTAAACAGGGCATAGACGGGGAGCTGTTTTTT. It yields the protein CASSKQGIDGELFF.

The chain couples TRBV6-4 to TRBJ1-2; D gene uncertain. From germline, CDR1 is MRHNA and CDR2 SNTAGT. The CDR3 consists of 13 residues. Trimming removed 4 bases at V and 2 bases at J, with 8 bases between. The CDR3 DNA is TGTGCCAGCAGTGTCGGCAGGAACTATGGCTACACCTTC. Amino acids: CASSVGRNYGYTF.

This clone was seen more than once but under ten times. The V gene is TRBV2, the J gene TRBJ2-1, with D possibly being TRBD1 (5 bases). Germline V gene sequence: CDR1 SNHLY, CDR2 FYNNEI. V dropped 0 bases and J dropped 3 bases, with 9 bases sitting between them. The CDR3 spans 15 residues. CDR3 loop: CASSEAGLDYNEQFF. In DNA, the CDR3 is TGTGCCAGCAGTGAAGCGGGGCTAGACTACAATGAGCAGTTCTTC.

The genes are TRBV10-1 and TRBJ2-7; weak D call: TRBD2 (5 bases). The germline CDR1 and CDR2 sequences are WNHNN and SYGVQD (reference sequence). Trimming left V 0 bases short and J 2 bases short, with 8 bases between. The CDR3 contains 14 residues. CDR3 sequence reads: CASSESPGTYEQYF. The CDR3 nucleotides are TGCGCCAGCAGTGAGTCCCCGGGGACCTACGAGCAGTACTTC.

This clone was picked up a small number of times. The chain uses TRBV11-2 and TRBJ2-7; D is undetermined. Germline-derived CDR1 and CDR2 are SGHAT and FQNNGV. Deletions cut 3 bases from V and 2 bases from J, with 14 bases between. This CDR3 has 15 amino acids. In nucleotides, the CDR3 is TGTGCCAGCAGCTTGAGTGGTCCTCCCGCCTACGAGCAGTACTTC. Encoded protein: CASSLSGPPAYEQYF.

A few counts support this clone. V usage is TRBV5-6 and J usage is TRBJ1-2, with a weak D call TRBD1 (5 bases). CDR1 and CDR2 from the germline V gene are SGHDT and YYEEEE. The V and J ends lost 4 bases and 8 bases respectively, with 24 bases between them. CDR3 length: 16 amino acids. CDR3 bases: TGTGCCAGCAGCCCAGACGGGGGTACGGCATCGAAGGGCTACACCTTC. Protein sequence: CASSPDGGTASKGYTF.

The gene calls are TRBV2 and TRBJ2-1, with a tentative D call TRBD2 (6 bases). Trimming stripped 4 bases from V and 2 bases from J, with 9 bases between. The CDR3 is made up of 14 amino acids. Per the germline V gene, CDR1 is SNHLY and CDR2 is FYNNEI. CDR3 sequence: CASSVGTPYNEQFF. The CDR3 nucleotides are TGTGCCAGCAGTGTCGGGACTCCCTACAATGAGCAGTTCTTC. Full variable domain (missing parts from reference TRBV2 and TRBJ2-1): EPEVTQTPSHQVTQMGQEVILRCVPISNHLYFYWYRQILGQKVEFLVSFYNNEISEKSEIFDDQFSVERPDGSNFTLKIRSTKLEDSAMYFCASSVGTPYNEQFFGPGTRLTVL.